This TCR beta chain was profiled in a study of T-cell memory formation after mild COVID-19. Points from the study as a whole: Mainly in CM and EM were contracting CD4+ clones; CD8+ were in EMRA. Pre-infection memory held some responding clones, suggesting pre-existing cross-reactive T cells responded.

Notes on this clonotype: Its target is not known.

TCRdb independently ran MiXCR on the 5' RACE reads; one entry per CDR3 protein. Of 190,000 or so distinct CDR3 sequences in the sample, about 21% were seen once. This clonotype was obtained from an adult woman who had mild COVID-19 (a few samples of this study predate the infection). Cell type and time point are not known. Sequenced input: PBMCs or a T cell subset sorted from them (not recorded which).

The CDR3 DNA follows: TGCAGTGCTAGAGCCCACTTGAACATCCCCATGAACACTGAAGCTTTCTTT. Translated, it gives CSARAHLNIPMNTEAFF. The V call is TRBV20-1, the J call TRBJ1-1; D gene ambiguous. Germline V CDR1 and CDR2: DFQATT, SNEGSKA (reference sequence). Trimming took off 1 base at V and 0 bases at J, with 18 bases between the two ends. This CDR3 has 17 amino acids.